This T cell receptor beta chain was sequenced during a study of cytomegalovirus exposure and HLA in healthy donors. Study results and caveats: A later examination showed that TCR association rates differed by HLA locus, with DRB1 most and HLA-C fewest. TCR beta sequences numbering roughly 18,000 were associated with HLA alleles at 0.05 false discovery rate in a later analysis. On later analysis, the bulk of CMV-associated TCR beta chains appeared to be HLA-restricted.

When sampled, the donors appeared nominally healthy, though they likely had unrecorded immune exposures. This clone appeared once. Its antigen is unknown. J was trimmed by 1 base and V by 8 bases; bases with no gene match: 6. The CDR3 runs to 16 residues. Germline CDR1 LNHDA, CDR2 SQIVND (reference sequence). In the PCR, 60 Vbeta and 13 Jbeta primers were used. Here immunoSEQ multiplex PCR was the method, and the copy in TCRdb shows in-frame clones only, minus some. The sample holds over 150,000 clones; roughly 79% are singletons and the top ten take 1.3%. The TCR sequence derives from a woman between 50 and 59 years old in good health and CMV-seronegative. The specimen sequenced was PBMCs. V is TRBV19 and J is TRBJ2-6; 9 bases agree with TRBD1. The CDR3 region is CASRQGGISGANVLTF. The CDR3 DNA reads TGTGCCAGTCGACAGGGGGGAATATCTGGGGCCAACGTCCTGACTTTC.